Shown below are 25 T cell receptor beta chains from a single sample sequenced in a study of radiotherapy plus CTLA-4 blockade in lung cancer. This table comes from immunoSEQ multiplex PCR, and its TCRdb copy is limited to in-frame clones, with some not included. The table has about 95,000 clones, 83% seen once; the top ten hold around 0.78%. Here the sequenced sample was peripheral blood, taken from a patient treated with radiotherapy plus ipilimumab. These receptors were taken from a human donor with non-small cell lung cancer who had stable disease on radiotherapy plus ipilimumab.

The rearrangement links TRBV29-1 to TRBJ2-7, with 10 bases matching TRBD1. The CDR3 loop spans 13 amino acids. V gave up 4 bases and J gave up 5 bases; unmatched junction bases: 5. Germline V gives CDR1 SQVTM, CDR2 ANQGSEA. The CDR3 region is CSVVRQGANEQYF. The CDR3 DNA is TGCAGCGTTGTAAGACAGGGGGCTAACGAGCAGTACTTC.

This chain joins TRBV7-8 and TRBJ2-7, with D perhaps being TRBD1 or TRBD2 (5 bases each). Germline V CDR1 and CDR2: SGHVS, FQNEAQ. The CDR3 runs 17 residues. Trimming cost V 1 base and J 1 base, with 17 bases left between them. In nucleotides, the CDR3 is TGTGCCAGCAGCTTAGAAGGGCAGGGAGCTTGGTCCTACGAGCAGTACTTC. It specifies CASSLEGQGAWSYEQYF.

The chain recombines TRBV9 with TRBJ2-7; TRBD1 matches 9 bases. The germline V gene has CDR1 SGDLS and CDR2 YYNGEE. CDR3 length equals 13 residues. J lost 10 bases, V lost 3 bases, and 8 bases had no gene match. The CDR3 protein is CASSEIGTGRQYF. DNA for the CDR3: TGTGCCAGCAGCGAAATCGGGACAGGGAGACAGTACTTC.

There are a few counts of this clone. V and J are TRBV7-6 and TRBJ2-5; D gene unclear. Trimming left V 6 bases short and J 1 base short, with 15 bases between. The CDR3 spans 15 residues. Per germline, CDR1 SGHVS and CDR2 FNYEAQ. The CDR3 region has the DNA TGTGCCAGCAGTTCTAACGTCGGTTCCCAAGAGACCCAGTACTTC. Protein sequence: CASSSNVGSQETQYF.

The V gene is TRBV27, the J gene TRBJ2-7; TRBD1 agrees at 7 bases. CDR1 and CDR2 (germline): MNHEY, SMNVEV (reference sequence). This CDR3 is 15 amino acids long. Unmatched junction bases numbered 9, after V lost 6 bases and J lost 1 base. The CDR3 nucleotides read TGTGCCAGCAGCAGAAAAGGGACAGTATCCTACGAGCAGTACTTC. Translated, it gives CASSRKGTVSYEQYF.

This clone is a singleton in its sample. The rearrangement joins TRBV19 to TRBJ1-5; D is uncertain. V dropped 5 bases and J dropped 4 bases, with 6 bases sitting between them. The CDR3 length is 12 residues. From germline, CDR1 is LNHDA and CDR2 SQIVND (reference sequence). CDR3 sequence reads: CASSPLNQPQHF. The CDR3 nucleotides read TGTGCCAGTAGTCCCTTGAATCAGCCCCAGCATTTT.

CDR3 DNA: TGCGCCAGCAGCGCGCGCGCGGGAGGAAGCTACGAGCAGTACTTC. Protein sequence: CASSARAGGSYEQYF. The chain links TRBV5-1 to TRBJ2-7; TRBD2 aligns across 8 bases. The J segment lost 3 bases and the V segment lost 4 bases, leaving 9 bases of the junction unmatched. CDR3 size: 15 residues. CDR1 SGHRS and CDR2 YFSETQ come from the germline V gene. The variable domain in full, with the rest retrieved from reference TRBV5-1 and TRBJ2-7, is KAGVTQTPRYLIKTRGQQVTLSCSPISGHRSVSWYQQTPGQGLQFLFEYFSETQRNKGNFPGRFSGRQFSNSRSEMNVSTLELGDSALYLCASSARAGGSYEQYFGPGTRLTVT.

The genes are TRBV7-2 and TRBJ1-3; TRBD1 matches 8 bases. In germline, CDR1 is SGHTA, CDR2 FQGNSA. The CDR3 sequence is 16 residues long. V lost 5 bases, J lost 3 bases, and 9 bases stayed unmatched. CDR3 region: CASSPFQGAGGNTIYF. CDR3 bases: TGTGCCAGCAGCCCGTTCCAGGGGGCTGGTGGAAACACCATATATTTT.

The chain couples TRBV18 to TRBJ1-2, with 8 positions matching TRBD1. Germline CDR1 is KGHSH and CDR2 is LQKENI. This CDR3 spans 16 amino acids. The V gene end was trimmed by 2 bases and the J gene end by 5 bases; junction bases not matched to a gene: 10. CDR3 region: CASSPTGQGAGYGYTF. The CDR3 DNA reads as TGTGCCAGCTCACCAACTGGACAGGGCGCAGGGTATGGCTACACCTTC.

The chain links TRBV21-1 to TRBJ2-2; the table gives TRBD1 as D, unverified against the DNA. TRBV21-1 is a pseudogene segment. The CDR3 is 17 amino acids. The CDR3 DNA reads TGTGCCAGCAGCAACCCCCGGACAGGGGTGATCACCGGGGAGCTGTTTTTT. Translation: CASSNPRTGVITGELFF.

The chain uses TRBV7-3 and TRBJ2-3; the D is unclear. V lost 0 bases and J 2 bases, leaving 6 bases between the germline ends. The germline V gene encodes CDR1 SGHTA and CDR2 FQGTGA. The length of the CDR3 is 14 residues. The CDR3 coding sequence is TGTGCCAGCAGCTTAACAGGCCCCACAGATACGCAGTATTTT. Protein sequence: CASSLTGPTDTQYF. Using reference TRBV7-3 and TRBJ2-3 for the parts outside the CDR3, the full variable domain is GAGVSQTPSNKVTEKGKYVELRCDPISGHTALYWYRQSLGQGPEFLIYFQGTGAADDSGLPNDRFFAVRPEGSVSTLKIQRTERGDSAVYLCASSLTGPTDTQYFGPGTRLTVL.

The gene calls are TRBV6-6 and TRBJ1-1; perhaps TRBD1 as D (5 bases). This CDR3 contains 14 residues. V dropped 0 bases and J dropped 0 bases, with 5 bases sitting between them. Germline lookup yields CDR1 MNHNY and CDR2 SVGAGI (reference sequence). CDR3: CASSYSGVNTEAFF. CDR3 coding DNA: TGTGCCAGCAGTTACTCGGGGGTGAACACTGAAGCTTTCTTT.

V usage is TRBV10-1 and J usage is TRBJ2-2; 8 bases match TRBD1. The V gene end was trimmed by 0 bases and the J gene end by 8 bases; junction bases not matched to a gene: 5. Germline CDR1 and CDR2: WNHNN and SYGVQD (reference sequence). This CDR3 is 15 amino acids long. The CDR3 protein is CASSESKTGAGELFF. The CDR3 nucleotides read TGCGCCAGCAGTGAGTCCAAGACAGGGGCGGGGGAGCTGTTTTTT.

This rearrangement joins TRBV28 to TRBJ1-1; D might be TRBD1 (5 bases). Trimming removed 3 bases at V and 4 bases at J, with 15 bases between. This CDR3 comprises 15 residues. Germline CDR1 is MDHEN and CDR2 is SYDVKM. DNA for the CDR3: TGTGCCAGCAGTTTCCTGGGGCAGGCTGTCACTGAAGCTTTCTTT. Protein: CASSFLGQAVTEAFF.

The rearrangement uses TRBV30 and TRBJ1-1, with a tentative D call TRBD1 (5 bases). V was shortened by 4 bases and J by 1 base, with 13 bases between the two germline ends. CDR3 length: 14 residues. Germline lookup yields CDR1 GTSNPN and CDR2 SVGIG (reference sequence). The CDR3 DNA is TGTGCCTGGACCCCCCGGGGCAAGAACACTGAAGCTTTCTTT. Its translation: CAWTPRGKNTEAFF.

V and J are TRBV2 and TRBJ1-2; D is uncertain. The CDR3 has 13 amino acids. V was cut by 1 base and J by 2 bases, with 5 bases left in between. Germline CDR1 and CDR2: SNHLY and FYNNEI. The CDR3 loop reads CASSEDGNYGYTF. The DNA of the CDR3 is TGTGCCAGCAGTGAAGACGGAAACTATGGCTACACCTTC.

V is TRBV5-6 and J is TRBJ1-1, with a possible D match to TRBD1 (6 bases). Germline CDR1 is SGHDT and CDR2 is YYEEEE. Trimming cost V 6 bases and J 7 bases, with 19 bases left between them. The CDR3 consists of 14 residues. CDR3 sequence: CASTSTGFEVEAFF. CDR3 bases: TGTGCCAGCACCTCCACAGGGTTTGAAGTTGAAGCTTTCTTT.

CDR3 DNA: TGCGCCAGCAGTTCACAGGGGCGCCAAGAGACCCAGTACTTC. Translation gives CASSSQGRQETQYF. The rearrangement uses TRBV5-1 and TRBJ2-5; 7 bases are shared with TRBD1. CDR3 length: 14 residues. The germline V gene has CDR1 SGHRS and CDR2 YFSETQ. Trimming took 5 bases from V and 1 from J; bases not matched to a gene: 5.

The gene calls are TRBV5-1 and TRBJ2-3; D is uncertain. CDR3 length: 13 residues. Trimming stripped 4 bases from V and 4 bases from J, with 10 bases between. Germline V gene lookup returns CDR1 SGHRS and CDR2 YFSETQ. The CDR3 sequence: CASSATWADTQYF. For the CDR3, the DNA is TGCGCCAGCAGCGCGACCTGGGCAGATACGCAGTATTTT.

The CDR3 DNA reads TGCGCCAGCAGCCATGAAAGCGACAGGGGGGGGATGAACACTGAAGCTTTCTTT. It codes for CASSHESDRGGMNTEAFF. V is TRBV4-1 and J is TRBJ1-1; 9 bases align to TRBD1. The ends lost 3 bases at V and 0 bases at J; junction bases unmatched: 11. CDR1 is MGHRA, CDR2 YSYEKL, per germline. The CDR3 sequence is 18 residues long.

This rearrangement joins TRBV11-2 to TRBJ1-1; the match to TRBD1 covers 9 bases. CDR3 length equals 15 residues. Germline trimming cut 3 bases from V and 4 bases from J; bases unmatched to any gene: 6. The V gene's germline CDR1 is SGHAT and CDR2 FQNNGV. In DNA form, the CDR3 reads TGTGCCAGCAGCTTGTGGACAGGGGTGGCCACTGAAGCTTTCTTT. Encoded protein: CASSLWTGVATEAFF.

This clone was observed a few times. The CDR3, as DNA: TGTGCCAGCAGCCGGAAGACAGGGCCAAATGAAAAACTGTTTTTT. This codes for CASSRKTGPNEKLFF. V and J are TRBV6-5 and TRBJ1-4, with TRBD1 matching over 7 bases. The CDR3 contains 15 residues. Germline V gives CDR1 MNHEY, CDR2 SVGAGI. The V and J ends lost 6 bases and 5 bases, in that order; junction bases with no gene match: 9.

The rearrangement joins TRBV2 to TRBJ2-7, with 8 bases identical to TRBD2. Germline loops: CDR1 SNHLY, CDR2 FYNNEI. CDR3 length: 19 residues. V lost 5 bases and J lost 4; bases outside the gene matches: 22. CDR3 protein: CASSFPILLRGGQGYEQYF. The CDR3 DNA reads as TGTGCCAGCAGTTTTCCCATCCTGCTCCGGGGGGGCCAAGGATACGAGCAGTACTTC.

The genes are TRBV14 and TRBJ1-1; no clear D. V was cut by 0 bases and J by 8 bases, with 13 bases left in between. Germline CDR1 SGHDN, CDR2 FVKESK. The CDR3 totals 14 residues. CDR3 sequence: CASSQDEWRTEAFF. The CDR3 DNA is TGTGCCAGCAGCCAAGATGAATGGCGGACGGAAGCTTTCTTT. The entire variable domain, with the rest obtained from reference TRBV14 and TRBJ1-1, is as follows: EAGVTQFPSHSVIEKGQTVTLRCDPISGHDNLYWYRRVMGKEIKFLLHFVKESKQDESGMPNNRFLAERTGGTYSTLKVQPAELEDSGVYFCASSQDEWRTEAFFGQGTRLTVV.

J is TRBJ2-3 and V is TRBV5-1, with TRBD1 identical over 7 bases. The CDR3 spans 14 residues. The junction had 6 bases not matched to a gene; V was cut back by 4 bases and J by 4 bases. The germline gives CDR1 SGHRS, CDR2 YFSETQ. CDR3 amino acids: CASSQRQGPDTQYF. The CDR3 DNA is TGCGCCAGCAGCCAAAGACAGGGCCCAGATACGCAGTATTTT.